This T cell receptor (beta chain) comes out of a study of blood T cell repertoires in COVID-19. This CDR3 region has 16 residues. Per the germline V gene, CDR1 is LNHDA and CDR2 is SQIVND (reference sequence). V shed 3 bases, J shed 5 bases, and the junction held 10 bases outside the gene matches. Authors' processing steps: The assay estimated nucleated cells by amplifying reference gene primers. TCRdb keeps only in-frame clones here, not all; method: immunoSEQ multiplex PCR. V and J calls and clone size come straight from that table; D and trimming were deduced from the DNA. The data contain fewer than 150,000 clones, around 87% of them singletons.

The sample taken for sequencing was peripheral blood. The genes are TRBV19 and TRBJ1-1; 9 nucleotides match TRBD1. The sequence came from a human donor in a cohort sampled during active COVID-19. The CDR3 nucleotides read TGTGCCAGTAGTATTGGACAGGGGATCGAAGGGACTGAAGCTTTCTTT. Translating it yields CASSIGQGIEGTEAFF.